This paragraph covers one TCR beta chain sequence. Its target is not known. Germline is not matched at one junction end, which may reflect a read error. The sample has other DNA sequences that encode this CDR3 too. The sample comes from a study of cytomegalovirus exposure and HLA in healthy donors. Overall study findings and caveats: When a later analysis was performed, an Asian-associated ancestry cluster reportedly had fewer N-insertions than the approximately 680-donor mean. Presence/absence analyses took donor sequencing depth as roughly uniform. Certain sequence variants were highly shared and formed a cluster, and this cluster was likely a sequencing artifact.

PCR was performed using 60 Vbeta and 13 Jbeta primers. Assay used: immunoSEQ multiplex PCR; TCRdb lists only in-frame clones, some missing. The profile shows about 140,000 clones, roughly two thirds of them singletons. The CDR3 contains 14 residues. CDR1 is SGHRS and CDR2 is YFSETQ in the germline V gene. The sample was PBMCs. This receptor was taken from a male donor in good health and CMV-seronegative. The chain is built from TRBV5-1 and TRBJ1-1; the D gene is possibly TRBD1 (5 bases). For the CDR3, the DNA is TGCGCCAGCAGCTGGGGCTGGGGCAACACTGAGGCTTTCTTT. Its translation: CASSWGWGNTEAFF.